Listed below are T cell receptor beta chains from one sample, sequenced in a study of T cell changes during pregnancy in multiple sclerosis. Assay: immunoSEQ multiplex PCR; the TCRdb copy retains only in-frame clones and omits some. The table lists 20,000 to 25,000 clones, approximately 86% of them singletons. The source was CD4+ T cells from peripheral blood mononuclear cells, collected in the first trimester of pregnancy. The receptor set was obtained from a female donor in good health, enrolled as a control in a pregnancy study. The CDR3 runs from the conserved cysteine through the conserved F or W. Fields, in order: J gene, V gene, clone size, CDR3 length, D gene, CDR3 DNA, CDR3 protein. D genes are given only for firm matches. Size values are once, few and many counts, or a class for expanded clones, and some rows have none.

j_gene: TRBJ2-2; v_gene: TRBV14; abundance: -; len: 18; d_gene: TRBD2; CDR3nt: TGTGCCAGCAGCCAAGACCCCCCGGGCTCTAGCGGGACCGGGGAGCTGTTTTTT; CDR3aa: CASSQDPPGSSGTGELFF
j_gene: TRBJ2-1; v_gene: TRBV14; abundance: -; len: 15; d_gene: TRBD2; CDR3nt: TGTGCCAGCAGCTTACTAGCGGGAGCGGGGAATGAGCAGTTCTTC; CDR3aa: CASSLLAGAGNEQFF
j_gene: TRBJ2-1; v_gene: TRBV4-2; abundance: few; len: 16; d_gene: TRBD2; CDR3nt: TGTGCCAGCAGCCAAGACGGACTAGCGGATTACAATGAGCAGTTCTTC; CDR3aa: CASSQDGLADYNEQFF
j_gene: TRBJ1-2; v_gene: TRBV7-2; abundance: -; len: 13; d_gene: -; CDR3nt: TGTGCCAGCAGCTTAAGGGGCCTCTATGGCTACACCTTC; CDR3aa: CASSLRGLYGYTF
j_gene: TRBJ2-7; v_gene: TRBV6-5; abundance: -; len: 15; d_gene: TRBD2; CDR3nt: TGTGCCAGCAGACACGAGCGGGAGAGTCCCTACGAGCAGTACTTC; CDR3aa: CASRHERESPYEQYF
j_gene: TRBJ2-5; v_gene: TRBV5-1; abundance: -; len: 11; d_gene: -; CDR3nt: TGCGCCAGCAGCTCCGGAGAGACCCAGTACTTC; CDR3aa: CASSSGETQYF
j_gene: TRBJ1-1; v_gene: TRBV5-6; abundance: -; len: 14; d_gene: TRBD1; CDR3nt: TGTGCCAGCAGCGCCGGGACAGTGAACACTGAAGCTTTCTTT; CDR3aa: CASSAGTVNTEAFF
j_gene: TRBJ2-7; v_gene: TRBV29-1; abundance: -; len: 14; d_gene: TRBD2; CDR3nt: TGCAGCGTTGTTGGCACTAGCGGTTCCTACGAGCAGTACTTC; CDR3aa: CSVVGTSGSYEQYF
j_gene: TRBJ1-1; v_gene: TRBV5-1; abundance: -; len: 15; d_gene: -; CDR3nt: TGCGCCAGCAGCTTGGATAGGGCGGGGAACACTGAAGCTTTCTTT; CDR3aa: CASSLDRAGNTEAFF
j_gene: TRBJ1-6; v_gene: TRBV2; abundance: -; len: 13; d_gene: TRBD1; CDR3nt: TGTGCCAGCAGTCGTAGGGGGCAATCACCCCTCCACTTT; CDR3aa: CASSRRGQSPLHF
j_gene: TRBJ1-5; v_gene: TRBV2; abundance: -; len: 19; d_gene: TRBD1; CDR3nt: TGTGCCAGCAGTGAAGGAAAAGGGGGCGTGGGTTTGGGCAATCAGCCCCAGCATTTT; CDR3aa: CASSEGKGGVGLGNQPQHF
j_gene: TRBJ1-2; v_gene: TRBV5-6; abundance: -; len: 15; d_gene: -; CDR3nt: TGTGCCAGCAGCTTTAACACAGGGCGGAACTATGGCTACACCTTC; CDR3aa: CASSFNTGRNYGYTF
j_gene: TRBJ1-1; v_gene: TRBV29-1; abundance: medium-sized; len: 13; d_gene: -; CDR3nt: TGCAGCGGGGGACTTTCGGGAAACACTGAAGCTTTCTTT; CDR3aa: CSGGLSGNTEAFF
j_gene: TRBJ2-3; v_gene: TRBV4-3; abundance: -; len: 18; d_gene: TRBD2; CDR3nt: TGCGCCAGCAGCCAAGATGGTACTAGCGGGGGGGCGAGGGCTACGCAGTATTTT; CDR3aa: CASSQDGTSGGARATQYF
j_gene: TRBJ2-2; v_gene: TRBV7-2; abundance: -; len: 13; d_gene: -; CDR3nt: TGTGCCAGCAGCTTAGCTCAAACCGGGGAGCTGTTTTTT; CDR3aa: CASSLAQTGELFF
j_gene: TRBJ1-6; v_gene: TRBV6-5; abundance: -; len: 12; d_gene: -; CDR3nt: TGTGCCAGCAGTTACGTAAATTCACCCCTCCACTTT; CDR3aa: CASSYVNSPLHF
j_gene: TRBJ1-3; v_gene: TRBV7-3; abundance: -; len: 16; d_gene: -; CDR3nt: TGTGCCAGGAGGCCGTGGGGGGGGCTCTCTGGAAACACCATATATTTT; CDR3aa: CARRPWGGLSGNTIYF
j_gene: TRBJ2-1; v_gene: TRBV6-5; abundance: once; len: 11; d_gene: -; CDR3nt: TGTGCCAGCAGGCAGGGTATTGAGCAGTTCTTC; CDR3aa: CASRQGIEQFF
j_gene: TRBJ2-2; v_gene: TRBV7-3; abundance: once; len: 13; d_gene: -; CDR3nt: TGTGCCAGCAGCAGGGACTTCACCGGGGAGCTGTTTTTT; CDR3aa: CASSRDFTGELFF
j_gene: TRBJ2-3; v_gene: TRBV7-3; abundance: -; len: 15; d_gene: TRBD2; CDR3nt: TGTGCCAGCAGCTTATTTGCGGGAGCAACAGATACGCAGTATTTT; CDR3aa: CASSLFAGATDTQYF
j_gene: TRBJ1-5; v_gene: TRBV6-1; abundance: -; len: 15; d_gene: TRBD1; CDR3nt: TGTGCCAGCAACCTTGGACAGGGGGCAAGTCAGCCCCAGCATTTT; CDR3aa: CASNLGQGASQPQHF
j_gene: TRBJ1-1; v_gene: TRBV7-2; abundance: -; len: 12; d_gene: -; CDR3nt: TGTGCCAGCAGCTTAGCCGTCCTCCCGGCTTTCTTT; CDR3aa: CASSLAVLPAFF
j_gene: TRBJ2-1; v_gene: TRBV28; abundance: -; len: 14; d_gene: TRBD2; CDR3nt: TGTGCCAGCAGTGCGGGAGGGCTCTACAATGAGCAGTTCTTC; CDR3aa: CASSAGGLYNEQFF
j_gene: TRBJ2-7; v_gene: TRBV11-2; abundance: -; len: 15; d_gene: TRBD2; CDR3nt: TGTGCCAGCAGCTCGGGACTAGCGGGGTCCTACGAGCAGTACTTC; CDR3aa: CASSSGLAGSYEQYF
j_gene: TRBJ1-5; v_gene: TRBV2; abundance: -; len: 14; d_gene: TRBD1; CDR3nt: TGTGCCAGCAGTGGACAGGGCAGTAGTCAGCCCCAGCATTTT; CDR3aa: CASSGQGSSQPQHF
j_gene: TRBJ1-1; v_gene: TRBV4-1; abundance: -; len: 15; d_gene: -; CDR3nt: TGCGCCAGCAGCGCTCCCCCGGGGAGGGCCCCCACAGCTTTCTTT; CDR3aa: CASSAPPGRAPTAFF
j_gene: TRBJ2-5; v_gene: TRBV9; abundance: -; len: 16; d_gene: -; CDR3nt: TGTGCCAGCAGCGTAGCTACCGGGGGACTCCAAGAGACCCAGTACTTC; CDR3aa: CASSVATGGLQETQYF
j_gene: TRBJ1-4; v_gene: TRBV4-1; abundance: -; len: 17; d_gene: -; CDR3nt: TGCGCCAGCAGCCGGTTAGAATTTACCGCAACTAATGAAAAACTGTTTTTT; CDR3aa: CASSRLEFTATNEKLFF
j_gene: TRBJ2-7; v_gene: TRBV6-6; abundance: -; len: 14; d_gene: TRBD1; CDR3nt: TGTGCCAGCAGTTCGGGACAGGGGTTTTACGAGCAGTACTTC; CDR3aa: CASSSGQGFYEQYF
j_gene: TRBJ2-7; v_gene: TRBV5-1; abundance: -; len: 15; d_gene: -; CDR3nt: TGCGCCAGCAGCTTAGGGGTCGGAATACTGTACGAGCAGTACTTC; CDR3aa: CASSLGVGILYEQYF
j_gene: TRBJ1-4; v_gene: TRBV6-5; abundance: once; len: 14; d_gene: -; CDR3nt: TGTGCCAGCAGCCACGCGGGGTCTACTGAAAAACTGTTTTTT; CDR3aa: CASSHAGSTEKLFF
j_gene: TRBJ2-3; v_gene: TRBV10-3; abundance: once; len: 15; d_gene: -; CDR3nt: TGTGCCATCAGTGAGTCATCGAGGGTCACAGATACGCAGTATTTT; CDR3aa: CAISESSRVTDTQYF
j_gene: TRBJ1-1; v_gene: TRBV7-9; abundance: -; len: 16; d_gene: -; CDR3nt: TGTGCCAGCAGCCCTCCGCTGGGGGGAAGGGCTTCTGAAGCTTTCTTT; CDR3aa: CASSPPLGGRASEAFF
j_gene: TRBJ1-1; v_gene: TRBV29-1; abundance: -; len: 12; d_gene: TRBD1; CDR3nt: TGCAGCTCCAACAGGGGGCCCGCTGAAGCTTTCTTT; CDR3aa: CSSNRGPAEAFF
j_gene: TRBJ1-6; v_gene: TRBV2; abundance: few; len: 15; d_gene: -; CDR3nt: TGTGCCAGCATCCCTGGCCGGCAGGGTCTCGCACCCCTCCACTTT; CDR3aa: CASIPGRQGLAPLHF
j_gene: TRBJ1-1; v_gene: TRBV4-3; abundance: -; len: 14; d_gene: -; CDR3nt: TGCGCCAGCAGCCAGGCGGGCTTTTACACTGAAGCTTTCTTT; CDR3aa: CASSQAGFYTEAFF
j_gene: TRBJ2-2; v_gene: TRBV5-4; abundance: -; len: 16; d_gene: -; CDR3nt: TGTGCCAGCAGCTTGGTTGGTAGCGCGAACACCGGGGAGCTGTTTTTT; CDR3aa: CASSLVGSANTGELFF
j_gene: TRBJ2-2; v_gene: TRBV5-1; abundance: -; len: 15; d_gene: -; CDR3nt: TGCGCCAGCAGCTTGGACGGTAGTAACACCGGGGAGCTGTTTTTT; CDR3aa: CASSLDGSNTGELFF
j_gene: TRBJ2-7; v_gene: TRBV4-1; abundance: -; len: 17; d_gene: -; CDR3nt: TGCGCCAGCAGCCAAGGGTCGGCGGGGCCTAGCTCCTACGAGCAGTACTTC; CDR3aa: CASSQGSAGPSSYEQYF
j_gene: TRBJ1-1; v_gene: TRBV4-3; abundance: -; len: 14; d_gene: -; CDR3nt: TGCGCCAGCAGCCAGAAGGGAGGTGACACTGAAGCTTTCTTT; CDR3aa: CASSQKGGDTEAFF
j_gene: TRBJ1-4; v_gene: TRBV19; abundance: once; len: 15; d_gene: -; CDR3nt: TGTGCCAGTAGTAACAGGAGGGAGGCTAATGAAAAACTGTTTTTT; CDR3aa: CASSNRREANEKLFF
j_gene: TRBJ1-2; v_gene: TRBV7-2; abundance: few; len: 16; d_gene: TRBD1; CDR3nt: TGTGCCAGCAGCTTAGCGCCGGCAGGGGGTCGGTATGGCTACACCTTC; CDR3aa: CASSLAPAGGRYGYTF
j_gene: TRBJ2-4; v_gene: TRBV7-2; abundance: -; len: 15; d_gene: TRBD1; CDR3nt: TGTGCCAGCAGCCAGGGGGTGATGGGCAAAAACATTCAGTACTTC; CDR3aa: CASSQGVMGKNIQYF
j_gene: TRBJ2-7; v_gene: TRBV19; abundance: -; len: 12; d_gene: TRBD2; CDR3nt: TGTGCCAGTAGTATTCGGGGGGACGAGCAGTACTTC; CDR3aa: CASSIRGDEQYF
j_gene: TRBJ1-3; v_gene: TRBV6-5; abundance: few; len: 15; d_gene: -; CDR3nt: TGTGCCAGCAGTTTGCGCGTAGCGTCTGGAAACACCATATATTTT; CDR3aa: CASSLRVASGNTIYF
j_gene: TRBJ2-7; v_gene: TRBV2; abundance: few; len: 14; d_gene: -; CDR3nt: TGTGCCAGCAGTGGATTTAGGGGCCCGTACGAGCAGTACTTC; CDR3aa: CASSGFRGPYEQYF
j_gene: TRBJ2-3; v_gene: TRBV18; abundance: -; len: 15; d_gene: -; CDR3nt: TGTGCCAGCTCACCCGACTCGCAGGGGGGAGATACGCAGTATTTT; CDR3aa: CASSPDSQGGDTQYF
j_gene: TRBJ2-2; v_gene: TRBV19; abundance: -; len: 17; d_gene: TRBD2; CDR3nt: TGTGCCAGTAGTATAGCTCCTAGCGGGAGCCTCACCGGGGAGCTGTTTTTT; CDR3aa: CASSIAPSGSLTGELFF
j_gene: TRBJ1-2; v_gene: TRBV30; abundance: -; len: 14; d_gene: TRBD1; CDR3nt: TGTGCCTGGAGCCCGGACAGGGTAAACTATGGCTACACCTTC; CDR3aa: CAWSPDRVNYGYTF
j_gene: TRBJ1-3; v_gene: TRBV6-5; abundance: -; len: 16; d_gene: TRBD1; CDR3nt: TGTGCCAGCAGTTACGCGGGACAGGGAGTTGGAAACACCATATATTTT; CDR3aa: CASSYAGQGVGNTIYF
j_gene: TRBJ2-6; v_gene: TRBV28; abundance: -; len: 19; d_gene: -; CDR3nt: TGTGCCAGCAGTCTCCCTCGGGGCAGGGGTTCCTCTGGGGCCAACGTCCTGACTTTC; CDR3aa: CASSLPRGRGSSGANVLTF